The sequence of this T cell receptor beta chain was determined in a study of radiation and T cells in renal cell carcinoma. Overall study: Nephrectomy followed 15 Gy stereotactic body radiation by 4 weeks.

Of note for this clone: No antigen is known for it.

Some clones are missing from TCRdb's copy, which holds only in-frame ones; the method was immunoSEQ multiplex PCR. The top ten clones hold 10% to 15% of a sample with 150,000 to 190,000 clones, 80% to 90% of them seen once. General study findings and limits: No pretreatment tumor biopsies were available for baseline clonotypes.

The time point denotes: blood 2 weeks post-SBRT. Treatment indicated: 15 Gy SBRT to primary tumor, nephrectomy 4 weeks later. Sequenced material: blood, taken from a patient whose treatment included radiotherapy and nephrectomy. The origin of this receptor is a woman between 50 and 59 years old with renal cell carcinoma.

The CDR3 is CASSYRDGTGELFF. The DNA for the CDR3 is TGTGCCAGCAGCTACCGGGACGGTACCGGGGAGCTGTTTTTT. The chain has TRBV11-3 and TRBJ2-2; tentatively, D is TRBD1 or TRBD2 (5 bases each). The germline V gene encodes CDR1 SGHNT and CDR2 YENEEA. The germline V and J ends were trimmed by 4 bases and 5 bases, with 11 bases remaining between them. The CDR3 spans 14 residues.